The 8 T cell receptor beta chains listed next were all sequenced from one sample in a study of T cell changes during pregnancy in multiple sclerosis (dated by TCRdb to between 2019 and 2020). The receptor library was made with the immunoSEQ multiplex PCR assay. TCRdb stores this immuneACCESS table with in-frame sequences only. Part of the clones is absent; in the studies checked, under half of the shortfall reflects unresolved V genes, and no reason is known for the rest. A total of tens of thousands of clones appear in this sample, roughly 86% of them only once. Approximately 1.8% of the sample belongs to the ten largest clones. The source was peripheral blood, collected in the first trimester of pregnancy. These receptors originate from a female donor with multiple sclerosis, enrolled in a pregnancy study.

The chain is built from TRBV6-6 and TRBJ2-5; 7 bases agree with TRBD2. CDR1 is MNHNY and CDR2 is SVGAGI in the germline V gene (reference sequence). Unmatched junction bases numbered 7, after V lost 2 bases and J lost 1 base. The CDR3 extends over 16 amino acids. This CDR3 is CASSYTASGLQETQYF. In nucleotides, the CDR3 is TGTGCCAGCAGTTACACCGCTAGCGGACTCCAAGAGACCCAGTACTTC.

V usage is TRBV10-3 and J usage is TRBJ2-7, with D perhaps matching TRBD1 (6 bases). Trimming took off 10 bases at V and 5 bases at J, with 15 bases between the two ends. Germline assignment: CDR1 ENHRY and CDR2 SYGVKD. The CDR3 runs to 12 residues. As DNA, the CDR3 is TGTGCCACCTTCGCGGCAGGGGACGAGCAGTACTTC. Amino acids: CATFAAGDEQYF.

The chain joins TRBV5-8 to TRBJ1-2, with D possibly being TRBD1 (5 bases). Germline CDR1 SGHTS, CDR2 YDEGEE. The CDR3 runs 13 residues. The ends were cut back, 4 bases at V and 7 bases at J, with 14 bases in the middle. The CDR3 is CASSPLGQGGYTF. In DNA form, the CDR3 reads TGTGCCAGCAGCCCCCTCGGGCAGGGTGGCTACACCTTC.

The V and J genes are TRBV5-4 and TRBJ2-5, with 7 bases identical to TRBD2. This CDR3 is built from 14 residues. The V gene end was trimmed by 4 bases and the J gene end by 4 bases; junction bases not matched to a gene: 7. CDR1 is SGHNT, CDR2 YYREEE, per germline (reference sequence). The CDR3 here is CASSERLAPETQYF. The CDR3 DNA follows: TGTGCCAGCAGCGAAAGACTAGCCCCAGAGACCCAGTACTTC.

The V call is TRBV6-6, the J call TRBJ1-5, with D tentatively TRBD1 (5 bases). This CDR3 is 15 amino acids long. Germline V lookup: CDR1 MNHNY, CDR2 SVGAGI (reference sequence). Trimming removed 0 bases at V and 1 base at J, with 7 bases between. CDR3 protein: CASSYSAGSNQPQHF. The CDR3 DNA sequence: TGTGCCAGCAGTTACTCGGCAGGGAGCAATCAGCCCCAGCATTTT.

The chain uses TRBV25-1 and TRBJ2-1; TRBD1 matches at 11 bases. After removal of 3 bases from V and 6 bases from J, the junction contained 13 bases not matched to a gene. Germline loops: CDR1 MGHDK, CDR2 SYGVNS. CDR3 length: 18 amino acids. The CDR3 loop is CASSDPGQGASLSNEQFF. CDR3 nucleotides: TGTGCCAGCAGTGACCCTGGACAGGGGGCTTCCTTATCCAATGAGCAGTTCTTC. Filled out from reference TRBV25-1 and TRBJ2-1, the complete variable domain reads EADIYQTPRYLVIGTGKKITLECSQTMGHDKMYWYQQDPGMELHLIHYSYGVNSTEKGDLSSESTVSRIRTEHFPLTLESARPSHTSQYLCASSDPGQGASLSNEQFFGPGTRLTVL.

The chain's CDR3 is CASRQQGANTEAFF. CDR3 in DNA: TGCGCCAGCAGACAACAGGGGGCGAACACTGAAGCTTTCTTT. This sequence joins TRBV5-1 and TRBJ1-1; the match to TRBD1 covers 9 bases. This CDR3 is 14 amino acids long. V trimming: 5 bases; J trimming: 1 base; junction bases outside the gene matches: 3. Germline assignment: CDR1 SGHRS and CDR2 YFSETQ.

This chain links TRBV28 with TRBJ1-2; 8 bases are shared with TRBD1. The germline V gene has CDR1 MDHEN and CDR2 SYDVKM. V gave up 5 bases and J gave up 1 base; unmatched junction bases: 3. The CDR3 has 14 amino acids. CDR3: CASSVGQDNYGYTF. DNA of the CDR3: TGTGCCAGCAGTGTGGGACAGGATAACTATGGCTACACCTTC.